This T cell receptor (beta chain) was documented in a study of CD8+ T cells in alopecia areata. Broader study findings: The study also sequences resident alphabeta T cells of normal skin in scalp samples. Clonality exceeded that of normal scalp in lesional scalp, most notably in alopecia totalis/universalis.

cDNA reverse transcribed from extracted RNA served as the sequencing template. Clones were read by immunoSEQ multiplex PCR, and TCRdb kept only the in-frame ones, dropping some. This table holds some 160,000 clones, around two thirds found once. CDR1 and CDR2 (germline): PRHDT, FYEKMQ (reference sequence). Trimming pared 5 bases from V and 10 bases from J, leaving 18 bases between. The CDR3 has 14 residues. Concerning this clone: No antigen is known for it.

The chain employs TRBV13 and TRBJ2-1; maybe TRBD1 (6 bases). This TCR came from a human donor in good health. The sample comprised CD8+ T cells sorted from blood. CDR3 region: CASSPGTTEWEQFF. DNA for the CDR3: TGTGCCAGCAGCCCAGGGACAACCGAATGGGAGCAGTTCTTC.